A selection of T cell receptor beta chains follows, all from one sample in a study of blood T cell repertoires in COVID-19. Clones were sequenced by immunoSEQ multiplex PCR, and TCRdb holds only the in-frame ones, with some missing. The repertoire consists of 150,000 to 200,000 clones, with more than 75% occurring once and the leading ten covering 4% to 5%. Material: peripheral blood. The receptors derive from a human donor in a cohort sampled during active COVID-19. CDR3s include the opening cysteine and the closing phenylalanine or tryptophan. Fields, in order: D gene, J gene, V gene, clone size, CDR3 protein, CDR3 DNA. A D gene is named only where the DNA matches it firmly. Expanded clones are given a class, and other clones once, few, many or no size at all.

d_gene: .
j_gene: TRBJ1-2
v_gene: TRBV2
abundance: .
CDR3aa: CASSENGVGYTF
CDR3nt: TGTGCCAGCAGTGAAAACGGTGTTGGCTACACCTTC

d_gene: TRBD2
j_gene: TRBJ2-3
v_gene: TRBV27
abundance: .
CDR3aa: CASSLTSGRSTDTQYF
CDR3nt: TGTGCCAGCAGTTTAACTAGCGGGAGGAGCACAGATACGCAGTATTTT

d_gene: .
j_gene: TRBJ1-2
v_gene: TRBV15
abundance: .
CDR3aa: CATSKRGTSGYTF
CDR3nt: TGTGCCACCAGCAAAAGGGGGACGTCGGGCTACACCTTC

d_gene: TRBD2
j_gene: TRBJ2-1
v_gene: TRBV4-3
abundance: .
CDR3aa: CASSPQASGRAFGNEQFF
CDR3nt: TGCGCCAGCAGCCCTCAGGCTAGCGGGAGGGCCTTCGGCAATGAGCAGTTCTTC

d_gene: .
j_gene: TRBJ2-2
v_gene: TRBV18
abundance: .
CDR3aa: CASPQGGNTGELFF
CDR3nt: TGTGCCAGCCCCCAGGGGGGGAACACCGGGGAGCTGTTTTTT

d_gene: .
j_gene: TRBJ1-1
v_gene: TRBV7-2
abundance: once
CDR3aa: CASSLEEGNTEAFF
CDR3nt: TGTGCCAGCAGCTTAGAAGAGGGGAACACTGAAGCTTTCTTT

d_gene: .
j_gene: TRBJ1-1
v_gene: TRBV29-1
abundance: .
CDR3aa: CSVAGRLETEAFF
CDR3nt: TGCAGCGTCGCGGGACGACTGGAAACTGAAGCTTTCTTT

d_gene: .
j_gene: TRBJ2-7
v_gene: TRBV12-3/TRBV12-4
abundance: .
CDR3aa: CASSRPGEQYF
CDR3nt: TGTGCCAGCAGCCGCCCCGGGGAGCAGTACTTC

d_gene: TRBD1
j_gene: TRBJ1-6
v_gene: TRBV27
abundance: medium-sized
CDR3aa: CASSLRGQNSPLHF
CDR3nt: TGTGCCAGCAGTTTAAGGGGACAGAATTCACCCCTCCACTTT

d_gene: .
j_gene: TRBJ1-1
v_gene: TRBV5-1
abundance: .
CDR3aa: CASSLGGQGHTEAFF
CDR3nt: TGCGCCAGCAGCTTGGGGGGCCAGGGGCACACTGAAGCTTTCTTT

d_gene: TRBD2
j_gene: TRBJ2-7
v_gene: TRBV7-2
abundance: .
CDR3aa: CASSFASGTYEQYF
CDR3nt: TGTGCCAGCAGCTTTGCTAGCGGGACCTACGAGCAGTACTTC

d_gene: .
j_gene: TRBJ1-2
v_gene: TRBV11-2
abundance: .
CDR3aa: CASPVWGGNYGYTF
CDR3nt: TGTGCCAGTCCCGTATGGGGGGGGAACTATGGCTACACCTTC

d_gene: .
j_gene: TRBJ2-7
v_gene: TRBV7-8
abundance: .
CDR3aa: CASSLSGSPYEQYF
CDR3nt: TGTGCCAGCAGCTTGAGCGGGTCTCCCTACGAGCAGTACTTC

d_gene: TRBD1
j_gene: TRBJ1-2
v_gene: TRBV28
abundance: .
CDR3aa: CASSLAGQGASGYTF
CDR3nt: TGTGCCAGCAGTTTAGCGGGACAGGGGGCATCCGGCTACACCTTC

d_gene: .
j_gene: TRBJ2-2
v_gene: TRBV12-5
abundance: .
CDR3aa: CASGLYLDRNTGELFF
CDR3nt: TGTGCTAGTGGTTTGTACCTGGACAGGAACACCGGGGAGCTGTTTTTT

d_gene: .
j_gene: TRBJ1-5
v_gene: TRBV6-6
abundance: .
CDR3aa: CARTIRQRRNNQPQHF
CDR3nt: TGTGCCCGCACGATTAGGCAGAGGAGGAACAATCAGCCCCAGCATTTT

d_gene: TRBD2
j_gene: TRBJ2-3
v_gene: TRBV3-1/TRBV3-2
abundance: .
CDR3aa: CASSPRGLAGFTDTQYF
CDR3nt: TGTGCCAGCAGCCCACGGGGACTAGCGGGGTTCACAGATACGCAGTATTTT

d_gene: TRBD1
j_gene: TRBJ2-1
v_gene: TRBV27
abundance: once
CDR3aa: CASSLLWGTGGSSYNEQFF
CDR3nt: TGTGCCAGCAGTTTATTGTGGGGGACAGGGGGGAGCTCCTACAATGAGCAGTTCTTC

d_gene: .
j_gene: TRBJ1-1
v_gene: TRBV5-8
abundance: .
CDR3aa: CASSFRDGGTEAFF
CDR3nt: TGTGCCAGCAGCTTTCGGGACGGGGGCACTGAAGCTTTCTTT

d_gene: .
j_gene: TRBJ2-5
v_gene: TRBV15
abundance: once
CDR3aa: CATSRDPGSQETQYF
CDR3nt: TGTGCCACCAGCAGAGATCCCGGGAGCCAAGAGACCCAGTACTTC

d_gene: .
j_gene: TRBJ2-7
v_gene: TRBV21-1
abundance: .
CDR3aa: CASSVRDRGYYEQYF
CDR3nt: TGTGCCAGCAGCGTCCGGGACAGGGGTTACTACGAGCAGTACTTC

d_gene: TRBD1
j_gene: TRBJ2-7
v_gene: TRBV29-1
abundance: .
CDR3aa: CSVLDRVTHEQYF
CDR3nt: TGCAGCGTTCTGGACAGGGTTACTCACGAGCAGTACTTC

d_gene: TRBD1
j_gene: TRBJ1-5
v_gene: TRBV4-1
abundance: .
CDR3aa: CASSQRQGGYQPQHF
CDR3nt: TGCGCCAGCAGCCAGAGACAGGGGGGTTACCAGCCCCAGCATTTT

d_gene: TRBD2
j_gene: TRBJ2-1
v_gene: TRBV14
abundance: .
CDR3aa: CASAGGNNEQFF
CDR3nt: TGTGCCAGCGCGGGGGGGAACAATGAGCAGTTCTTC

d_gene: .
j_gene: TRBJ1-3
v_gene: TRBV2
abundance: .
CDR3aa: CASSVKPSSGNTIYF
CDR3nt: TGTGCCAGCAGTGTGAAACCCAGCTCTGGAAACACCATATATTTT

d_gene: .
j_gene: TRBJ1-3
v_gene: TRBV2
abundance: few
CDR3aa: CASSELKTSGNTIYF
CDR3nt: TGTGCCAGCAGTGAACTGAAGACATCAGGAAACACCATATATTTT

d_gene: TRBD2
j_gene: TRBJ2-3
v_gene: TRBV3-1/TRBV3-2
abundance: .
CDR3aa: CASSQVRRTSGRVTDTQYF
CDR3nt: TGTGCCAGCAGCCAAGTCAGGAGGACTAGCGGGAGGGTCACAGATACGCAGTATTTT

d_gene: TRBD2
j_gene: TRBJ2-3
v_gene: TRBV5-4
abundance: .
CDR3aa: CASTPGGGGGTDTQYF
CDR3nt: TGTGCCAGCACCCCTGGCGGGGGGGGAGGCACAGATACGCAGTATTTT

d_gene: .
j_gene: TRBJ2-7
v_gene: TRBV7-2
abundance: .
CDR3aa: CASSLVIESEQYF
CDR3nt: TGTGCCAGCAGCTTAGTTATCGAGAGCGAGCAGTACTTC

d_gene: .
j_gene: TRBJ1-5
v_gene: TRBV10-1
abundance: .
CDR3aa: CASNGGKKQVYSNQPQHF
CDR3nt: TGCGCCAGCAACGGGGGAAAAAAACAGGTGTATAGCAATCAGCCCCAGCATTTT

d_gene: TRBD2
j_gene: TRBJ2-2
v_gene: TRBV7-2
abundance: .
CDR3aa: CASSLLAGVPTGELFF
CDR3nt: TGTGCCAGCAGCTTATTAGCGGGGGTTCCGACCGGGGAGCTGTTTTTT

d_gene: .
j_gene: TRBJ1-5
v_gene: TRBV18
abundance: .
CDR3aa: CASSPTRVNDQPQHF
CDR3nt: TGTGCCAGCTCACCAACCCGGGTGAATGATCAGCCCCAGCATTTT

d_gene: TRBD2
j_gene: TRBJ2-1
v_gene: TRBV5-6
abundance: .
CDR3aa: CASSSTSGNNNEQFF
CDR3nt: TGTGCCAGCAGCTCTACTAGCGGGAATAACAATGAGCAGTTCTTC

d_gene: .
j_gene: TRBJ2-6
v_gene: TRBV5-1
abundance: .
CDR3aa: CASSLAGVSGANVLTF
CDR3nt: TGCGCCAGCAGCTTGGCGGGAGTCTCTGGGGCCAACGTCCTGACTTTC

d_gene: .
j_gene: TRBJ1-5
v_gene: TRBV6-1
abundance: .
CDR3aa: CASSEVQGQPQHF
CDR3nt: TGTGCCAGCAGTGAAGTACAGGGACAGCCCCAGCATTTT

d_gene: TRBD1
j_gene: TRBJ2-7
v_gene: TRBV5-1
abundance: .
CDR3aa: CASSLGGTGSEQYF
CDR3nt: TGCGCCAGCAGCCTGGGCGGGACAGGTTCCGAGCAGTACTTC

d_gene: TRBD2
j_gene: TRBJ2-3
v_gene: TRBV12-5
abundance: .
CDR3aa: CASGIGGMGTDTQYF
CDR3nt: TGTGCTAGTGGCATCGGGGGGATGGGGACAGATACGCAGTATTTT

d_gene: TRBD1
j_gene: TRBJ2-1
v_gene: TRBV29-1
abundance: few
CDR3aa: CSSRQGGEQFF
CDR3nt: TGCAGCAGTCGACAGGGCGGTGAGCAGTTCTTC

d_gene: .
j_gene: TRBJ1-1
v_gene: TRBV5-6
abundance: .
CDR3aa: CASSLSPAGNTEAFF
CDR3nt: TGTGCCAGCAGCTTGTCCCCCGCGGGGAACACTGAAGCTTTCTTT

d_gene: TRBD2
j_gene: TRBJ2-5
v_gene: TRBV18
abundance: .
CDR3aa: CASSPVTGGLQETQYF
CDR3nt: TGTGCCAGCTCACCTGTCACCGGGGGGTTACAAGAGACCCAGTACTTC

d_gene: .
j_gene: TRBJ1-4
v_gene: TRBV29-1
abundance: .
CDR3aa: CSVAPGFNEKLFF
CDR3nt: TGCAGCGTAGCTCCAGGGTTTAATGAAAAACTGTTTTTT

d_gene: .
j_gene: TRBJ1-2
v_gene: TRBV12-3/TRBV12-4
abundance: .
CDR3aa: CASSPQANYGYTF
CDR3nt: TGTGCCAGCAGTCCACAAGCTAACTATGGCTACACCTTC